This T cell receptor (beta chain) was identified in a study of yellow fever vaccine responses in identical twins. TCRdb recomputed calls from the RT-PCR reads with MiXCR, one row per CDR3 protein. In the table there are 6,900 or so distinct CDR3 sequences, roughly 84% of which are singletons. This CDR3 is built from 13 residues. From germline, CDR1 is SQVTM and CDR2 ANQGSEA. The V end was cut by 4 bases, the J end by 4 bases, with 10 bases between. The TCR was taken from a woman under 30 who received the yellow fever vaccine. This chain joins TRBV29-1 and TRBJ2-2; D ambiguous. The material sequenced was T cells from blood (PBMCs), unsorted or a sorted subset (not recorded which), taken before or after yellow fever vaccination (not recorded which). The CDR3 coding sequence is TGCAGCGTTGTCGCAGTGGTCACCGGGGAGCTGTTTTTT. Translation: CSVVAVVTGELFF.